The T cell receptor beta chain under discussion was sequenced for a study of control samples from healthy donors and cancer patients. The data were produced by immunoSEQ multiplex PCR, yet TCRdb's version contains in-frame clones alone and is incomplete. The sample shows 100,000 to 150,000 clones, 90% of them seen only once. The source material was blood. This clonotype was obtained from a man aged 40-55 years in good health.

CDR3 nucleotides: TGTGCCATCAGTATACCAAGGGGTGAGCAGTACTTC. It encodes CAISIPRGEQYF. The chain recombines TRBV10-3 with TRBJ2-7; D perhaps matches TRBD1 (5 bases). Per the germline V gene, CDR1 is ENHRY and CDR2 is SYGVKD. The V end was cut by 5 bases, the J end by 7 bases, with 12 bases between. CDR3 length: 12 amino acids.